This T cell receptor beta chain was profiled in a study of cytomegalovirus exposure and HLA in healthy donors. With respect to this clone: Its specificity is not known.

Study findings and constraints: A previous analysis found most TCR beta V segments productive roughly 87% or roughly 30% of the time. The study flagged 150 to 200 TCR beta chains as cytomegalovirus-associated.

The study ran its PCR with 60 Vbeta and 13 Jbeta primers. Measured with immunoSEQ multiplex PCR; TCRdb has only the in-frame clones, and not every one. The table lists approximately 100,000 clones, under 80% of them singletons. Per germline, CDR1 MNHEY and CDR2 SMNVEV (reference sequence). V dropped 3 bases and J dropped 5 bases, with 10 bases sitting between them. CDR3 length: 13 amino acids. This receptor was obtained from a middle-aged man in good health and CMV-seronegative. V and J are TRBV27 and TRBJ2-5; perhaps TRBD2 as D (5 bases). Sequenced sample: PBMCs. The CDR3 nucleotides are TGTGCCAGCAGTTTCCGAGGGCGGGAGACCCAGTACTTC. This encodes CASSFRGRETQYF.